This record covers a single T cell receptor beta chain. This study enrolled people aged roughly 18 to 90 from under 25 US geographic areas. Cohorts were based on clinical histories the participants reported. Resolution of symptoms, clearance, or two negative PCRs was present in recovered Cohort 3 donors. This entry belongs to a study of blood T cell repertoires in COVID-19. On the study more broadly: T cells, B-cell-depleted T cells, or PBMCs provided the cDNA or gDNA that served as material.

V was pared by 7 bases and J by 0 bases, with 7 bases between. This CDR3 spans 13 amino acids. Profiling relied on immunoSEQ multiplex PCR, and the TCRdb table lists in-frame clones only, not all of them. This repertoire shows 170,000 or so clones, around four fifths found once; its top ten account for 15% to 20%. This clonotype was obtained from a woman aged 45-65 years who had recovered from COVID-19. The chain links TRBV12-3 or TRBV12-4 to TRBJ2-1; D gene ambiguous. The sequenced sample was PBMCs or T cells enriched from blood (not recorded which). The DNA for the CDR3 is TGTGCCAGCAAACGTAGCTCCTACAATGAGCAGTTCTTC. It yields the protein CASKRSSYNEQFF.